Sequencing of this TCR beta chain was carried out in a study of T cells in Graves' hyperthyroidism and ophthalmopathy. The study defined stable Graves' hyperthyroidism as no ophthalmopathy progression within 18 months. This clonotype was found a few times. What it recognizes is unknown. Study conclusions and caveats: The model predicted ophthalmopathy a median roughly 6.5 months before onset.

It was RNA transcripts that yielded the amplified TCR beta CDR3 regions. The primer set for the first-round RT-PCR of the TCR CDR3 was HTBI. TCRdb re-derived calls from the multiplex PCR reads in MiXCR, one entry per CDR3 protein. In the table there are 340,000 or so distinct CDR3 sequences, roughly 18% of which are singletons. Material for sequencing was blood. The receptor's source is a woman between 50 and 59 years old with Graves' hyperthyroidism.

The CDR3 coding sequence is TGTGCCAGCAGCCCCAACAGGGGCGACCAGCCCCAGCATTTT. It codes for CASSPNRGDQPQHF. The chain employs TRBV7-6 and TRBJ1-5; 7 positions match TRBD1. CDR3 length: 14 amino acids. V shed 5 bases and J 7 bases; nucleotides not matched to a gene: 8. Germline V gene data show CDR1 as SGHVS and CDR2 as FNYEAQ. The whole variable domain, remainder taken from reference TRBV7-6 and TRBJ1-5, is GAGVSQSPRYKVTKRGQDVALRCDPISGHVSLYWYRQALGQGPEFLTYFNYEAQQDKSGLPNDRFSAERPEGSISTLTIQRTEQRDSAMYRCASSPNRGDQPQHFGDGTRLSIL.